This T cell receptor beta chain originates from a study of shared clonotypes between healthy human individuals. Study summary: Serving as donors were a couple of women and a few men, whose ages spanned 18 to 49. Notes on the study in general: For naive CD4 cells, approximately 4.8% of clonotypes were shared across a handful of donors.

This table comes from immunoSEQ multiplex PCR, and its TCRdb copy is limited to in-frame clones, with some not included. Altogether some 2 million clones are present, 95% being singletons, with the ten largest covering more than 0.1%. Remarks on this clone: Its cognate antigen is unknown.

The ends were cut back, 4 bases at V and 1 base at J, with 12 bases in the middle. The CDR3 spans 14 residues. The germline gives CDR1 SGDLS, CDR2 YYNGEE. V gene TRBV9 combines with J gene TRBJ2-7, with no clear D. This clonotype was obtained from a man between 18 and 29 years old in good health. Material: naive CD4+ T cells sorted from blood. Subset defined: CD45RA+ positively selected. DNA for the CDR3: TGTGCCAGCAGCCCCGTGAGAGTGTCCTACGAGCAGTACTTC. As protein: CASSPVRVSYEQYF.